The following is a TCR beta chain sequence with its context. CDR1 and CDR2 from the germline V gene are SGHTA and FQGNSA. Unmatched junction bases numbered 4, after V lost 5 bases and J lost 6 bases. The CDR3 covers 14 residues. Profiled with immunoSEQ multiplex PCR; TCRdb holds only in-frame clones, not every one. In the table there are 9,500 to 12,000 clones, over 70% of which are singletons. The source of the sample is a study of chemoradiotherapy in HPV16-positive cancers. The origin of this receptor is a human donor with HPV-associated anogenital cancer. This chain connects TRBV7-2 to TRBJ2-2, with TRBD1 matching 9 bases. The sample was gathered from a patient who underwent chemoradiotherapy. CDR3 DNA sequence: TGTGCCAGCAGCCCACGGACAGGGGCCGGGGAGCTGTTTTTT. Amino acids: CASSPRTGAGELFF.